The sequence of this T cell receptor beta chain was determined in a study of blood T cell repertoires in COVID-19 (TCRdb year 2020). Regarding the complete study: The collaborator samples originated in the United States, Italy and Spain and spanned the acute and convalescent phases of COVID-19. Subjects who had been exposed to COVID-19, were actively infected with it, or had recovered from it provided the deeply sampled blood TCRbeta repertoires that made up the dataset. The prospective study material was composed of cDNA or gDNA derived from T cells, B-cell-depleted T cells, or PBMCs. The sample metadata nearly always contained a de-identified subject ID, COVID-19 status, age in years and sex. The samples were drawn from the first 160 participants of the ongoing ImmuneRACE study and from 950 to 1,500 subjects provided by 6 global collaborators. Where HLA class I and class II types were available, the types were taken from metadata supplied by the sample provider, not from assay-based typing. A freely available public database, intended as a resource for researchers studying the immune response to SARS-CoV-2, is where the repertoires were released. Broad study findings and their caveats: The quantity of clinical and demographic metadata differed by source and by participant and was supplied without curation.

The CDR3 has 14 amino acids, counting the end cysteine and phenylalanine. Of the read, only the CDR3 DNA is kept; its 42 bases are in frame from base 1. From the germline V gene, CDR1 is SGHAT and CDR2 is FQNNGV. The V and J ends are trimmed by 1 base and 0 bases, leaving 4 bases between them. The collaborating institutions used their own protocols to collect whole blood in K2EDTA tubes. For TCRbeta analysis, collaborators shipped samples as frozen whole blood, isolated PBMCs, or DNA extracted from either of those sample types. The immunoSEQ Assay, a bias-controlled multiplex PCR, was used to amplify TCRbeta CDR3 regions from genomic DNA. The authors processed their data as follows. The number of nucleated cells in each sample was estimated by amplification of reference gene primers within the assay. To quantify the absolute abundance of each unique TCRbeta CDR3 rearrangement, sequence reads were collapsed and filtered. For each sample, productive Simpson clonality was calculated as the square root of Simpson's diversity index across productive rearrangements. Here the immuneACCESS table is served through TCRdb, limited to in-frame sequences with V and J called. Missing clones are a known gap in these copies; in checked studies unresolved V genes cover under half, and the rest lacks a known reason. V and J calls and clone size are given by that table; D and trimming were obtained from the DNA. In this sample the table shows about 80,000 clones, around 80% of which occur a single time. 8% to 13% of the sample is held by the ten biggest clonotypes.

About this clone itself: Its specific antigen is unknown. It has no much larger one-base neighbor in the sample; base qualities were not kept.

The source material was peripheral blood. This clonotype originated in a man aged 55 to 69 with acute or convalescent COVID-19. Here the chain combines TRBV11-2 and TRBJ1-3; the D gene is unclear. In nucleotides, the sequence is TGTGCCAGCAGCTTAGGGAGCTCTGGAAACACCATATATTTT. It encodes CASSLGSSGNTIYF. The CDR3 plus the reference TRBV11-2 and TRBJ1-3 genes for the other parts give the full variable domain: EAGVAQSPRYKIIEKRQSVAFWCNPISGHATLYWYQQILGQGPKLLIQFQNNGVVDDSQLPKDRFSAERLKGVDSTLKIQPAKLEDSAVYLCASSLGSSGNTIYFGEGSWLTVV.